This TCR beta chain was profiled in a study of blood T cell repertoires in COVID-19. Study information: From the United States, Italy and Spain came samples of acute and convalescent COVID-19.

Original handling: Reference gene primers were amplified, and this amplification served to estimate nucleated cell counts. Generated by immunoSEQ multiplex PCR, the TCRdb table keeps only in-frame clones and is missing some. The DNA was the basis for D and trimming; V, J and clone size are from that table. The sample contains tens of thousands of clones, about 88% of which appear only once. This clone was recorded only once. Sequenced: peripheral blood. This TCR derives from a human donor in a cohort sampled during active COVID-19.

CDR3 sequence: CASSLGGQAGGSYTF. Written as DNA, the CDR3 is TGTGCCAGCAGTTTAGGGGGACAGGCCGGGGGAAGCTACACCTTC. The chain uses TRBV28 and TRBJ1-2; TRBD1 aligns across 8 bases. This CDR3 has 15 residues. Germline V gene lookup returns CDR1 MDHEN and CDR2 SYDVKM. V dropped 2 bases and J dropped 9; count of bases not matched to a gene: 11.